Listed here are 28 T cell receptor beta chains from one sample, sequenced in a study of CD8+CD57+ T cells in acquired aplastic anemia. Genomic DNA was employed as the template in profiling TCR beta VDJ and CDR3. One entry per CDR3 protein, called by TCRdb with MiXCR from the reads. The sample gives about 190,000 distinct CDR3 sequences, about 53% of which show up once; roughly 15% is in the top ten. Source material: sorted CD4+, CD8+, or CD8+CD57+ T cells (not recorded which) from PBMCs. These receptor sequences come from a human donor in good health, serving as a control.

The chain recombines TRBV20-1 with TRBJ1-6; tentatively, D is TRBD1 (6 bases). The germline gives CDR1 DFQATT, CDR2 SNEGSKA (reference sequence). This CDR3 is built from 15 residues. Deletions cut 0 bases from V and 4 bases from J, with 10 bases between. The CDR3 here is CSARDLGQYNSPLHF. In DNA, the CDR3 is TGCAGTGCTAGAGATCTCGGACAGTATAATTCACCCCTCCACTTT.

The chain has TRBV7-2 and TRBJ1-1, with D hard to call. This CDR3 comprises 15 residues. CDR1 and CDR2 from the germline V gene are SGHTA and FQGNSA. Trimming pared 7 bases from V and 0 bases from J, leaving 15 bases between. The CDR3 protein is CASTLGGKLNTEAFF. CDR3 bases: TGTGCCAGCACCCTAGGTGGGAAGTTGAACACTGAAGCTTTCTTT.

This clonotype was found many times. The chain carries TRBV2 and TRBJ1-5; 8 positions agree with TRBD1. This CDR3 has 15 residues. From germline, CDR1 is SNHLY and CDR2 FYNNEI. V shed 5 bases and J 1 base; nucleotides not matched to a gene: 4. As DNA, the CDR3 is TGTGCCAGCAGTAACCGGACAGGGAGCAATCAGCCCCAGCATTTT. This gives the protein CASSNRTGSNQPQHF.

This clonotype was seen a single time. V usage is TRBV10-3 and J usage is TRBJ1-2, with 11 bases identical to TRBD1. V shed 3 bases and J 6 bases; nucleotides not matched to a gene: 3. Germline V CDR1 and CDR2: ENHRY, SYGVKD. This CDR3 comprises 14 residues. CDR3 sequence reads: CAISDGQGADGYTF. For the CDR3, the DNA is TGTGCCATCAGTGATGGACAGGGGGCGGATGGCTACACCTTC.

V and J are TRBV9 and TRBJ1-4; 10 bases fit TRBD1. The germline V gene encodes CDR1 SGDLS and CDR2 YYNGEE. CDR3 size: 15 residues. The V segment lost 0 bases and the J segment 5 bases; nucleotides outside the gene matches: 1. The CDR3 nucleotides are TGTGCCAGCAGCGTAGGGACAGGGGGAAATGAAAAACTGTTTTTT. The encoded protein is CASSVGTGGNEKLFF.

The rearrangement joins TRBV24-1 to TRBJ2-3; D uncertain. The CDR3 is 12 residues long. Per the germline V gene, CDR1 is KGHDR and CDR2 is SFDVKD. V was shortened by 5 bases and J by 5 bases, with 7 bases between the two germline ends. CDR3 protein: CATSAGGDTQYF. The CDR3 nucleotides are TGTGCCACCAGTGCTGGTGGAGATACGCAGTATTTT.

This clonotype was found many times. The chain recombines TRBV7-3 with TRBJ1-1, with 8 bases lining up with TRBD1. V shed 4 bases and J 1 base; nucleotides not matched to a gene: 2. This CDR3 is 14 amino acids long. Germline-derived CDR1 and CDR2 are SGHTA and FQGTGA. This CDR3 is CASSSGTGNTEAFF. For the CDR3, the DNA is TGTGCCAGCAGCTCAGGGACAGGGAACACTGAAGCTTTCTTT.

The chain recombines TRBV20-1 with TRBJ2-5; 9 bases fit TRBD2. Germline assignment: CDR1 DFQATT and CDR2 SNEGSKA (reference sequence). The CDR3 is 15 residues long. After removal of 5 bases from V and 5 bases from J, the junction contained 12 bases not matched to a gene. CDR3 coding DNA: TGCAGTGCTGACGACGGGGGACTAGCTTTTGAGACCCAGTACTTC. Translated: CSADDGGLAFETQYF.

This chain uses TRBV10-3 with TRBJ2-5; D ambiguous. CDR3 size: 14 residues. Germline CDR1 reads ENHRY; CDR2 reads SYGVKD. Between the trimmed V and J ends, which lost 4 bases and 1 base, there was a span of 10 bases. The CDR3: CAISGVNVQETQYF. DNA of the CDR3: TGTGCCATCAGTGGGGTAAACGTCCAAGAGACCCAGTACTTC.

The CDR3 DNA is TGTGCCATCATGCCGGGACTAGCGGGGGGCCCAGATACGCAGTATTTT. Amino acids: CAIMPGLAGGPDTQYF. The V gene is TRBV10-3, the J gene TRBJ2-3, with 15 bases that match TRBD2. Unmatched junction bases numbered 6, after V lost 7 bases and J lost 4 bases. Per the germline V gene, CDR1 is ENHRY and CDR2 is SYGVKD. This CDR3 region has 16 residues.

This clonotype showed up many times. This chain uses TRBV24-1 with TRBJ2-7, with 7 bases matching TRBD1. V lost 5 bases to trimming and J lost 4 bases; unmatched junction nucleotides: 7. Germline assignment: CDR1 KGHDR and CDR2 SFDVKD. The CDR3 is made up of 14 amino acids. The CDR3 spells CATSGTGERYEQYF. DNA for the CDR3: TGTGCCACCAGTGGTACAGGGGAGAGGTACGAGCAGTACTTC.

In DNA, the CDR3 is TGTGCCAGCAGTTACCACGCGGGTATCTATACCAATGAGCAGTTCTTC. It translates to CASSYHAGIYTNEQFF. This sequence joins TRBV7-8 and TRBJ2-1; D is perhaps TRBD2 (5 bases). CDR1 SGHVS and CDR2 FQNEAQ come from the germline V gene. CDR3 length equals 16 residues. Trimming took off 6 bases at V and 6 bases at J, with 21 bases between the two ends.

The chain employs TRBV15 and TRBJ1-6; D is possibly TRBD1 (6 bases). V was shortened by 0 bases and J by 9 bases, with 21 bases between the two germline ends. Germline-derived CDR1 and CDR2 are LNHNV and YYDKDF (reference sequence). CDR3 length equals 18 residues. The CDR3 DNA follows: TGTGCCACCAGCAGAGATTACGGGGGGGCATATGGGGCTTCACCCCTCCACTTT. This sequence encodes CATSRDYGGAYGASPLHF.

The chain combines TRBV20-1 with TRBJ2-1, with 11 bases identical to TRBD2. CDR1 DFQATT and CDR2 SNEGSKA come from the germline V gene (reference sequence). CDR3 length: 14 residues. The J segment lost 3 bases and the V segment lost 6 bases, leaving 4 bases of the junction unmatched. The CDR3 sequence: CSAVTSGGYNEQFF. Written as DNA, the CDR3 is TGCAGTGCGGTCACTAGCGGGGGCTACAATGAGCAGTTCTTC.

Note on this clonotype: One end of the junction fails to match germline, which may point to a read error. The chain has TRBV15 and TRBJ2-5, with a possible D match to TRBD1 (6 bases). The germline CDR1 and CDR2 sequences are LNHNV and YYDKDF (reference sequence). This CDR3 has 15 residues. The CDR3 DNA reads TGTGCCAGCAGCGAACTTACAGGGAGCCAAGAGACCCAGTACTTC. This encodes CASSELTGSQETQYF.

The chain uses TRBV20-1 and TRBJ1-1; TRBD1 agrees at 8 bases. CDR1 DFQATT and CDR2 SNEGSKA come from the germline V gene (reference sequence). CDR3 size: 14 residues. The V segment lost 2 bases and the J segment 10 bases; nucleotides outside the gene matches: 12. This CDR3 reads CSARPNDRGVRAFF. For the CDR3, the DNA is TGCAGTGCTAGACCTAATGACAGGGGAGTAAGAGCTTTCTTT.

This clonotype occurred a few times. The chain recombines TRBV25-1 with TRBJ2-7; D possibly corresponds to TRBD1 (5 bases). The ends were cut back, 8 bases at V and 3 bases at J, with 23 bases in the middle. CDR1 is MGHDK and CDR2 is SYGVNS in the germline V gene. This CDR3 is 16 amino acids long. The CDR3 reads CASGPWGAAPRYEQYF. The CDR3 DNA reads as TGTGCCAGCGGTCCGTGGGGCGCGGCTCCTCGCTACGAGCAGTACTTC.

The rearrangement links TRBV7-3 to TRBJ2-7; 7 nucleotides line up with TRBD2. The CDR3 loop spans 13 amino acids. Trimming cost V 5 bases and J 4 bases; bases outside gene matches: 5. From germline, CDR1 is SGHTA and CDR2 FQGTGA. CDR3 sequence (DNA): TGTGCCAGCAGCGTAGCCGGGGGGTACGAGCAGTACTTC. This translates into CASSVAGGYEQYF.

The V call is TRBV15, the J call TRBJ2-5, with a weak D call TRBD1 (5 bases). The V and J ends lost 0 bases and 4 bases respectively, with 12 bases between them. Germline-derived CDR1 and CDR2 are LNHNV and YYDKDF (reference sequence). CDR3 size: 15 residues. The CDR3 DNA reads TGTGCCACCAGCAGAGAACAGGAGAGTCGAGAGACCCAGTACTTC. This codes for CATSREQESRETQYF.

The chain recombines TRBV11-3 with TRBJ2-2; the match to TRBD1 covers 7 bases. The trim removed 0 bases at V and 4 bases at J, leaving 2 bases unmatched. CDR1 and CDR2 (germline): SGHNT, YENEEA. The CDR3 is made up of 15 amino acids. This CDR3 reads CASSLEAGGTGELFF. In DNA, the CDR3 is TGTGCCAGCAGCTTAGAAGCAGGGGGCACCGGGGAGCTGTTTTTT.

The chain combines TRBV29-1 with TRBJ2-5, with D unresolved. Trimming cost V 1 base and J 1 base, with 10 bases left between them. The germline gives CDR1 SQVTM, CDR2 ANQGSEA. CDR3 size: 14 residues. CDR3 nucleotide sequence: TGCAGCGTTGAAGGGCAGCGCCGCCAAGAGACCCAGTACTTC. This sequence encodes CSVEGQRRQETQYF.

The chain has TRBV9 and TRBJ2-1; D is undetermined. The CDR3 sequence is 14 residues long. The germline V gene encodes CDR1 SGDLS and CDR2 YYNGEE. V was trimmed by 6 bases and J by 0 bases, leaving 10 bases between them. CDR3 DNA sequence: TGTGCCAGCAATTTGGGAAGCTCCTACAATGAGCAGTTCTTC. Its protein is CASNLGSSYNEQFF.

The chain recombines TRBV7-2 with TRBJ1-1; D not resolved. Germline-derived CDR1 and CDR2 are SGHTA and FQGNSA. With 5 bases removed from V and 7 bases from J, the gap between germline ends came to 11 bases. The CDR3 is 12 amino acids. CDR3 bases: TGTGCCAGCAGCGCCACAAGATTTGAAGCTTTCTTT. Protein product: CASSATRFEAFF.

This chain connects TRBV7-2 to TRBJ2-5; possible D gene TRBD2, 6 bases. V lost 6 bases and J lost 1, with 12 bases in between. This CDR3 is 14 amino acids long. Germline lookup yields CDR1 SGHTA and CDR2 FQGNSA. The CDR3 spells CASSSGTGQETQYF. CDR3 coding DNA: TGTGCCAGCAGTTCCGGGACTGGCCAAGAGACCCAGTACTTC.

This clonotype showed up many times. The rearrangement uses TRBV7-8 and TRBJ2-3, with 10 positions matching TRBD2. The CDR3 extends over 18 amino acids. Germline CDR1 SGHVS, CDR2 FQNEAQ. Trimming cost V 1 base and J 5 bases; bases outside gene matches: 12. The CDR3 sequence: CASSLVRSSSGGRDTQYF. The CDR3 DNA is TGTGCCAGCAGCTTAGTCCGGTCGAGTAGCGGGGGGCGAGATACGCAGTATTTT.

The J gene is TRBJ2-3, the V gene TRBV20-1; D is ambiguous. The CDR3 totals 10 residues. Trimming took 3 bases from V and 6 from J, leaving 4 bases between them. The germline V gene has CDR1 DFQATT and CDR2 SNEGSKA (reference sequence). The CDR3 bases are TGCAGTGCTAGGGCCGATACGCAGTATTTT. It codes for CSARADTQYF.

Comments on this clonotype: Being one base from a much bigger clone, this may be a read error. The J gene is TRBJ1-6, the V gene TRBV20-1; D remains unclear. CDR1 is DFQATT, CDR2 SNEGSKA, per germline (reference sequence). This CDR3 comprises 16 residues. The CDR3 sequence is CSARAWETSYSSPLHF. As DNA, the CDR3 is TGCAGTGCTAGAGCCTGGGAGACATCCTATAGTTCACCCCTCCACTTT.

A note on this clonotype: No conserved phenylalanine or tryptophan ends this CDR3, so it is likely a read error. The chain uses TRBV5-4 and TRBJ1-1, with 7 bases lining up with TRBD1. Losses at the gene ends were 4 bases for V and 0 bases for J; bases not matched to a gene: 9. There are 16 residues in the CDR3. CDR1 and CDR2 (germline): SGHNT, YYREEE (reference sequence). CDR3 coding DNA: TGTGCCAGCAGCCGGGGACAGAGTTACATGAACACTGAAGCTTTCCCT. It specifies CASSRGQSYMNTEAFP.